The rows below give T cell receptor beta chains drawn from one sample of a study of blood T cells in healthy people across ages. TCRdb redid the calling of the 5' RACE reads with MiXCR, one entry per CDR3 protein. The profile shows about 580,000 distinct CDR3 sequences, around half of them singletons. The sequencing sample was made of blood. The receptors were gathered from a man older than 75 in good health. CDR3s include the opening cysteine and the closing phenylalanine or tryptophan. The size field is filled for only some rows; it gives once, few, many or a size class.

abundance: -
j_gene: TRBJ1-2
v_gene: TRBV5-5
CDR3aa: CASSLEGRERTYGYTF

abundance: -
j_gene: TRBJ1-1
v_gene: TRBV29-1
CDR3aa: CSSQRGGTEAFF

abundance: few
j_gene: TRBJ2-3
v_gene: TRBV24-1
CDR3aa: CATSISDTQYF

abundance: -
j_gene: TRBJ2-1
v_gene: TRBV6-2/TRBV6-3
CDR3aa: CASRSYLGLAGRNEQFF

abundance: few
j_gene: TRBJ1-1
v_gene: TRBV7-9
CDR3aa: CASSPSSWETFF

abundance: -
j_gene: TRBJ2-3
v_gene: TRBV10-3
CDR3aa: CAISGRREGTDTQYF

abundance: many
j_gene: TRBJ2-6
v_gene: TRBV6-5
CDR3aa: CASSPRRSGANVLTF

abundance: -
j_gene: TRBJ1-1
v_gene: TRBV6-6
CDR3aa: CASSAAAGTEAFF

abundance: few
j_gene: TRBJ2-7
v_gene: TRBV4-3
CDR3aa: CASSQGLAVNSYEQYF

abundance: -
j_gene: TRBJ1-5
v_gene: TRBV7-2
CDR3aa: CASARGPSHAPNQPQHF

abundance: -
j_gene: TRBJ1-1
v_gene: TRBV7-2
CDR3aa: CASSLWASRTEAFF

abundance: -
j_gene: TRBJ2-1
v_gene: TRBV12-3/TRBV12-4
CDR3aa: CASSPPDGWGPYNEQFF

abundance: few
j_gene: TRBJ2-5
v_gene: TRBV7-6
CDR3aa: CASSVPTGRETQYF